The T cell receptor (beta chain) under discussion was sequenced for a study of human T cells and chemical hapten exposure. This clonotype was seen ten or more times. Time point of the sample: patch test 2, 6 weeks after DPC sensitization. Stated treatment: therapeutic diphenylcyclopropenone sensitization with weekly scalp DPC. TCRdb processed the RACE reads anew with MiXCR; each CDR3 protein has one entry. The data contain 80,000 to 95,000 distinct CDR3 sequences, 11% of them singletons. Looked up from germline, CDR1 is DFQATT and CDR2 is SNEGSKA (reference sequence). The CDR3 runs 15 residues. Trimming took 0 bases from V and 2 from J, leaving 12 bases between them.

The V gene is TRBV20-1, the J gene TRBJ2-3, with D unclear. This receptor was identified in a man aged 18 to 29 with alopecia areata. Some clones in this sample may be carry-over from other donors' samples. Sample: whole blood, taken in connection with sensitization to the hapten diphenylcyclopropenone (DPC). DNA of the CDR3: TGCAGTGCTAGAGATCAACAGCAAGTCACAGATACGCAGTATTTT. The encoded protein is CSARDQQQVTDTQYF.